Shown below are 14 T cell receptor beta chains from a single sample sequenced in a study of blood T cell repertoires in COVID-19. Generated by immunoSEQ multiplex PCR, the TCRdb table keeps only in-frame clones and is missing some. The sample shows more than 150,000 clones, approximately 84% of them seen only once. The specimen sequenced was PBMCs or T cells enriched from blood (not recorded which). The source of these receptors is a woman aged 50 to 60 who had recovered from COVID-19.

The V and J genes are TRBV9 and TRBJ1-1; D gene unclear. The CDR3 has 12 residues. Deletions cut 5 bases from V and 9 bases from J, with 14 bases between. Germline V gene data show CDR1 as SGDLS and CDR2 as YYNGEE. DNA for the CDR3: TGTGCCAGCAGGTCGGGGAACCTCCAAGCTTTCTTT. It is translated as CASRSGNLQAFF.

This CDR3 is CASSSRTSGYQETQYF. CDR3 in DNA: TGTGCCAGCAGCTCCAGGACTAGCGGTTACCAAGAGACCCAGTACTTC. The gene calls are TRBV5-6 and TRBJ2-5; 10 bases are shared with TRBD2. Germline V gene sequence: CDR1 SGHDT, CDR2 YYEEEE. J gave up 0 bases and V 3 bases, and 5 bases lay outside the gene matches. The CDR3 is 16 residues long.

The chain recombines TRBV7-8 with TRBJ2-4; maybe TRBD2 (7 bases). This CDR3 spans 15 amino acids. V was cut by 1 base and J by 6 bases, with 13 bases left in between. The germline gives CDR1 SGHVS, CDR2 FQNEAQ. Here the CDR3 reads CASSLVRGAGNIQYF. CDR3 in DNA: TGTGCCAGCAGCTTAGTTCGGGGGGCGGGAAACATTCAGTACTTC.

V and J are TRBV24-1 and TRBJ2-1; TRBD2 matches at 9 bases. There are 15 residues in the CDR3. The germline gives CDR1 KGHDR, CDR2 SFDVKD. The V gene end was trimmed by 3 bases and the J gene end by 9 bases; junction bases not matched to a gene: 8. The CDR3 loop reads CATSDLVAGAGEQFF. The CDR3, as DNA: TGTGCCACCAGTGATCTCGTAGCGGGAGCGGGTGAGCAGTTCTTC.

V gene TRBV29-1 combines with J gene TRBJ1-2; 8 bases line up with TRBD1. Germline CDR1 SQVTM, CDR2 ANQGSEA. The ends lost 6 bases at V and 10 bases at J; junction bases unmatched: 10. The CDR3 length is 12 residues. CDR3 residues: CSVTPTGADYTF. The CDR3 region has the DNA TGCAGCGTCACCCCGACAGGGGCAGACTACACCTTC.

The chain joins TRBV6-6 to TRBJ1-2; 7 bases map to TRBD1. The V gene end was trimmed by 6 bases and the J gene end by 4 bases; junction bases not matched to a gene: 5. The CDR3 has 13 residues. Germline V gene lookup returns CDR1 MNHNY and CDR2 SVGAGI (reference sequence). CDR3 nucleotide sequence: TGTGCCAGCAGACGAGGGGGCGGCTATGGCTACACCTTC. Amino acid sequence: CASRRGGGYGYTF.

The genes are TRBV5-1 and TRBJ2-7; TRBD1 might be the D (6 bases). The germline V gene has CDR1 SGHRS and CDR2 YFSETQ. There are 16 residues in the CDR3. V was pared by 0 bases and J by 2 bases, with 15 bases between. CDR3 nucleotides: TGCGCCAGCAGCTTGGCCTACACAGGGTCCACCTACGAGCAGTACTTC. Translated: CASSLAYTGSTYEQYF.

This clone was observed once. The gene calls are TRBV29-1 and TRBJ2-3, with 8 bases aligning to TRBD2. Unmatched junction bases numbered 6, after V lost 3 bases and J lost 4 bases. Looked up from germline, CDR1 is SQVTM and CDR2 is ANQGSEA. The CDR3 extends over 14 amino acids. CDR3 in DNA: TGCAGCGTTGAGGGCGGGAGGTACCCAGATACGCAGTATTTT. Translated, it gives CSVEGGRYPDTQYF.

The J gene is TRBJ1-1, the V gene TRBV11-2; D is undetermined. This CDR3 comprises 14 residues. Trimming removed 4 bases at V and 0 bases at J, with 9 bases between. Germline V gives CDR1 SGHAT, CDR2 FQNNGV. The CDR3 spells CASSSSGLNTEAFF. DNA of the CDR3: TGTGCCAGCAGCTCCTCAGGATTGAACACTGAAGCTTTCTTT.

The chain is built from TRBV28 and TRBJ1-2; no firm D call. Germline loops: CDR1 MDHEN, CDR2 SYDVKM. The CDR3 totals 15 residues. Trimming left V 3 bases short and J 0 bases short, with 11 bases between. The DNA for the CDR3 is TGTGCCAGCAGTTTGACTGGCTTTGCTAACTATGGCTACACCTTC. Its protein is CASSLTGFANYGYTF.

The V gene is TRBV28, the J gene TRBJ2-2; a possible D gene is TRBD2 (6 bases). With 6 bases removed from V and 3 bases from J, the gap between germline ends came to 14 bases. CDR1 and CDR2 from the germline V gene are MDHEN and SYDVKM. This CDR3 has 15 residues. In DNA, the CDR3 is TGTGCCAGCAGCCGAGGGACTTCTGACACCGGGGAGCTGTTTTTT. Protein: CASSRGTSDTGELFF.

V and J are TRBV6-2 or TRBV6-3 and TRBJ2-1; TRBD2 matches at 10 bases. This CDR3 has 17 residues. Germline loops: CDR1 MNHEY, CDR2 SVGEGT. The V and J ends lost 0 bases and 4 bases, in that order; junction bases with no gene match: 6. The chain's CDR3 is CASSYSSLAGVYNEQFF. The CDR3 nucleotides read TGTGCCAGCAGTTACTCGAGCCTAGCGGGAGTGTACAATGAGCAGTTCTTC.

This clone has only one observation. V gene TRBV10-3 combines with J gene TRBJ2-6; possibly TRBD1 for D (6 bases). This CDR3 region has 14 residues. Trimming pared 6 bases from V and 0 bases from J, leaving 6 bases between. Germline V lookup: CDR1 ENHRY, CDR2 SYGVKD. The CDR3 is CAIRGGSGANVLTF. CDR3 bases: TGTGCCATCAGAGGGGGCTCTGGGGCCAACGTCCTGACTTTC.

The rearrangement links TRBV7-2 to TRBJ1-1; D might be TRBD1 (5 bases). Trimming took off 4 bases at V and 0 bases at J, with 6 bases between the two ends. The germline V gene has CDR1 SGHTA and CDR2 FQGNSA. This CDR3 spans 13 amino acids. CDR3 loop: CASSSTVNTEAFF. In DNA, the CDR3 is TGTGCCAGCAGCTCGACAGTGAACACTGAAGCTTTCTTT.